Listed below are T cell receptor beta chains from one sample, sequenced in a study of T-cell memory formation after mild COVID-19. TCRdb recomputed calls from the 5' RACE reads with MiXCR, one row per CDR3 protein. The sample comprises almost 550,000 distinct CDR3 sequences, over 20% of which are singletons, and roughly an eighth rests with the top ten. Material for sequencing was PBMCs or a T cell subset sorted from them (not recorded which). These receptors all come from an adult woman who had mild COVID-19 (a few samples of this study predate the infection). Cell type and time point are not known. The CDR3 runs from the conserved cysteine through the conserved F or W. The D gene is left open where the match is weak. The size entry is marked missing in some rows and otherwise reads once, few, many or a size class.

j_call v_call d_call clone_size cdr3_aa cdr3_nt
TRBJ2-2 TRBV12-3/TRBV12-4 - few CASTLNVGSNTGELFF TGTGCCAGCACCCTAAATGTGGGGTCGAACACCGGGGAGCTGTTTTTT
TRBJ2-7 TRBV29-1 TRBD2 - CSVALGLAGGSGNYEQYF TGCAGCGTTGCATTGGGACTAGCGGGAGGGTCCGGAAACTACGAGCAGTACTTC
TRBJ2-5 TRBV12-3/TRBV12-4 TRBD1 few CASRDRRELPGTQYF TGTGCCAGCAGGGACAGGCGTGAACTGCCGGGGACCCAGTACTTC
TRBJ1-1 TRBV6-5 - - CASSVLGETEAFF TGTGCCAGCAGTGTCCTCGGGGAAACTGAAGCTTTCTTT
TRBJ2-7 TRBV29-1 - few CSAKDGYEQYF TGCAGCGCCAAAGACGGGTACGAGCAGTACTTC
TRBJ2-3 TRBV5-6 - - CASSSDPGHPDTQYF TGTGCCAGCAGCTCGGACCCGGGGCACCCAGATACGCAGTATTTT
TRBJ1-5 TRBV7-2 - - CASSQALESPQHF TGTGCCAGCAGCCAGGCCCTAGAATCGCCCCAGCATTTT
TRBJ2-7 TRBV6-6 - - CASNVGDYEQYF TGTGCCAGTAACGTCGGCGATTACGAGCAGTACTTC
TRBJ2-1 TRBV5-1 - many CASSLGQRDNEQFF TGCGCCAGCAGCTTGGGGCAAAGGGACAATGAGCAGTTCTTC
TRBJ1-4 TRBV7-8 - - CASTLRDLGMIGEKLFF TGTGCCAGCACCCTGAGGGATCTCGGGATGATTGGCGAAAAACTGTTTTTT
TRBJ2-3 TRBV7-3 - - CASSSLGPGDTQYF TGTGCCAGCAGCTCCCTGGGGCCGGGAGATACGCAGTATTTT
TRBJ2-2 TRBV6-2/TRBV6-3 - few CASSYSLIGELFF TGTGCCAGCAGTTACTCCCTTATCGGGGAGCTGTTTTTT
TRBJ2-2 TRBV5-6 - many CASSWVNTGELFF TGTGCCAGCAGCTGGGTGAACACCGGGGAGCTGTTTTTT
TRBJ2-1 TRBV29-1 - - CSAVLPTGRYNEQFF TGCAGCGCTGTTCTTCCTACAGGAAGGTACAATGAGCAGTTCTTC
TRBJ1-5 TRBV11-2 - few CASSLEGVRQPQHF TGTGCCAGCAGCTTAGAGGGGGTCCGACAGCCCCAGCATTTT
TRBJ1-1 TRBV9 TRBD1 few CASSPADRGREAFF TGTGCCAGCAGCCCCGCGGACAGGGGGCGGGAAGCTTTCTTT
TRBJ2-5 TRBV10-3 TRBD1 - CAIGTGGSGETQYF TGTGCCATCGGGACAGGGGGCTCTGGAGAGACCCAGTACTTC
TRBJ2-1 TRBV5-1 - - CASSLEVGGSNEQFF TGCGCCAGCAGCTTGGAGGTTGGCGGAAGCAATGAGCAGTTCTTC
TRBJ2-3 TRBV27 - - CASRYIGADTQYF TGTGCCAGCAGATACATTGGGGCGGATACGCAGTATTTT
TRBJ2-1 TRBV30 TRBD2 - CAWARASGNNEQFF TGTGCCTGGGCCAGGGCTAGCGGGAACAATGAGCAGTTCTTC
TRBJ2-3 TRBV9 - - CASSQYGTLPAYTQYF TGTGCCAGCAGCCAGTATGGGACCTTACCAGCGTATACGCAGTATTTT
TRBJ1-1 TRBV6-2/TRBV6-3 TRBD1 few CASSYRDSYTEAFF TGTGCCAGCAGTTACCGGGACAGTTACACTGAAGCTTTCTTT
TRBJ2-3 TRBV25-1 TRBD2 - CASREPGGRDTQYF TGTGCCAGCAGGGAACCGGGGGGGAGAGATACGCAGTATTTT
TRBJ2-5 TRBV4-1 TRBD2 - CASSQVTSRKTQYF TGCGCCAGCAGCCAGGTGACTAGCAGAAAGACCCAGTACTTC
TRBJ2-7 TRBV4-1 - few CASSRSEQVLYEQYF TGCGCCAGCAGCCGATCGGAACAGGTCCTCTACGAGCAGTACTTC
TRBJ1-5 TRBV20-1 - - CSARVGAHNQPQHF TGCAGTGCTAGAGTAGGGGCCCACAATCAGCCCCAGCATTTT
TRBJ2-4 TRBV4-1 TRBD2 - CASSRGGSAKNIQYF TGCGCCAGCAGCCGGGGGGGATCGGCCAAAAACATTCAGTACTTC
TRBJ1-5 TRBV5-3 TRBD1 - CARSFSRQGLRYSNQPQHF TGTGCCAGAAGCTTCTCCCGACAGGGGCTGCGTTATAGCAATCAGCCCCAGCATTTT
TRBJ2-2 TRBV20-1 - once CSAVAMNTGELFF TGCAGTGCTGTGGCAATGAACACCGGGGAGCTGTTTTTT
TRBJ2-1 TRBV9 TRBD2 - CASSVDAGGHNEQFF TGTGCCAGCAGCGTAGATGCGGGAGGGCACAATGAGCAGTTCTTC
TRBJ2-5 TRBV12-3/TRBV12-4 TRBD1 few CASSLRTGGVETQYF TGTGCCAGCAGTTTACGGACAGGGGGCGTGGAGACCCAGTACTTC
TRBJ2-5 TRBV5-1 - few CASSLAYAETQYF TGCGCCAGCAGCTTGGCTTACGCGGAGACCCAGTACTTC
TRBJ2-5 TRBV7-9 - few CASSLASWGRETQYF TGTGCCAGCAGCTTAGCGAGCTGGGGCCGAGAGACCCAGTACTTC
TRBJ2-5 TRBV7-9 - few CASSWDPGETQYF TGTGCCAGCAGCTGGGACCCCGGGGAGACCCAGTACTTC
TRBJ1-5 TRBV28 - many CASSLTGARNQPQHF TGTGCCAGCAGTTTAACGGGGGCGCGGAATCAGCCCCAGCATTTT
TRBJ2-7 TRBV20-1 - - CSARDGVVAYEQYF TGCAGTGCTAGAGATGGGGTTGTGGCCTACGAGCAGTACTTC
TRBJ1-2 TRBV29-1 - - CSVEDPGPSGYTF TGCAGCGTTGAAGATCCGGGGCCCTCTGGCTACACCTTC
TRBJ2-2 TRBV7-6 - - CASSSLSPGTGELFF TGTGCCAGCAGCTCACTCAGTCCTGGGACCGGGGAGCTGTTTTTT
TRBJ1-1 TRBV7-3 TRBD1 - CASSLNGRTGPPMNTEAFF TGTGCCAGCAGCTTAAATGGGAGGACAGGGCCCCCTATGAACACTGAAGCTTTCTTT
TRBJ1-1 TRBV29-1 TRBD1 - CSAEGQINTEAFF TGCAGCGCCGAGGGACAGATAAACACTGAAGCTTTCTTT
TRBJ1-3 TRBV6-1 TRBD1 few CASSEFPGTGANTIYF TGTGCCAGCAGTGAATTCCCAGGGACAGGGGCAAACACCATATATTTT
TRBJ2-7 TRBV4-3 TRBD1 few CASSRMTGTYEQYF TGCGCCAGCAGCCGCATGACAGGGACCTACGAGCAGTACTTC
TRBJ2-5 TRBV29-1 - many CSVGLAEETQYF TGCAGCGTTGGGTTAGCGGAAGAGACCCAGTACTTC
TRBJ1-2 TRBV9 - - CASSDSPDGYGYTF TGTGCCAGCAGCGATTCGCCGGACGGCTATGGCTACACCTTC
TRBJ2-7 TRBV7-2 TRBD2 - CASSPVSGNSYEQYF TGTGCCAGCAGCCCGGTTAGCGGGAACTCCTACGAGCAGTACTTC
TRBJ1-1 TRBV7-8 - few CASSLDALTEAFF TGTGCCAGCAGCTTAGACGCGTTAACTGAAGCTTTCTTT
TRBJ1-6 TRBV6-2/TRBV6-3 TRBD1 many CASSYIIGGPDSPLHF TGTGCCAGCAGTTACATTATAGGGGGCCCGGATTCACCCCTCCACTTT